A single sample is the source of the 11 T cell receptor beta chains below, sequenced in a study of beta chain features in type 1 diabetes. The sequenced template was cDNA made from the entire isolated RNA. The table came from immunoSEQ multiplex PCR; TCRdb's copy has only in-frame clones and leaves some out. The data contain around 430,000 clones, about 32% of them singletons. Source material: naive CD4+ T cells from blood. These receptors all stem from a man younger than 35 in good health.

This chain joins TRBV18 and TRBJ2-5; D is unclear. CDR1 and CDR2 from the germline V gene are KGHSH and LQKENI. V lost 2 bases and J lost 5, with 12 bases in between. This CDR3 contains 14 residues. DNA of the CDR3: TGTGCCAGCTCACCATCCCAAGCCGGGGAGACCCAGTACTTC. It encodes CASSPSQAGETQYF.

This sequence joins TRBV7-8 and TRBJ2-7; D perhaps matches TRBD1 (6 bases). Trimming left V 9 bases short and J 5 bases short, with 20 bases between. The CDR3 totals 14 residues. Germline CDR1 is SGHVS and CDR2 is FQNEAQ. CDR3 DNA sequence: TGTGCCAGTGTTAGCCGGGGATACAGGGACGAGCAGTACTTC. This sequence encodes CASVSRGYRDEQYF.

V and J are TRBV9 and TRBJ2-1; 8 bases agree with TRBD2. The CDR3 runs 14 residues. Germline V CDR1 and CDR2: SGDLS, YYNGEE. J gave up 7 bases and V 0 bases, and 3 bases lay outside the gene matches. This CDR3 is CASSVDGRENEQFF. The CDR3 nucleotides are TGTGCCAGCAGCGTAGACGGGAGGGAGAATGAGCAGTTCTTC.

The rearrangement links TRBV30 to TRBJ2-1, with TRBD2 matching 10 bases. Germline V gene sequence: CDR1 GTSNPN, CDR2 SVGIG (reference sequence). V dropped 4 bases and J dropped 8; count of bases not matched to a gene: 5. The CDR3 is 13 residues long. The CDR3 nucleotides are TGTGCCTGGACTAGCGGGAGAGACGATGAGCAGTTCTTC. Its translation: CAWTSGRDDEQFF.

A few counts support this clone. The chain has TRBV5-1 and TRBJ2-3, with a weak D call TRBD1 (6 bases). With 0 bases removed from V and 6 bases from J, the gap between germline ends came to 17 bases. Germline loops: CDR1 SGHRS, CDR2 YFSETQ. The CDR3 length is 16 residues. The CDR3 loop reads CASSLANPRGEDTQYF. CDR3 nucleotides: TGCGCCAGCAGCTTGGCAAATCCCAGGGGTGAGGATACGCAGTATTTT.

The chain couples TRBV4-2 to TRBJ2-5, with TRBD1 as a possible D gene (5 bases). With 4 bases removed from V and 0 bases from J, the gap between germline ends came to 15 bases. Germline V gene lookup returns CDR1 LGHNA and CDR2 YNFKEQ. This CDR3 is 16 amino acids long. The CDR3 region has the DNA TGTGCCAGCAGCCTCCGCCCCACAGGAGACCAAGAGACCCAGTACTTC. Its translation is CASSLRPTGDQETQYF.

The chain uses TRBV25-1 and TRBJ2-7, with 7 positions matching TRBD2. The CDR3 is made up of 13 amino acids. After removal of 4 bases from V and 7 bases from J, the junction contained 7 bases not matched to a gene. CDR1 is MGHDK, CDR2 SYGVNS, per germline. The CDR3 region is CASSVAGEREQYF. CDR3 nucleotides: TGTGCCAGCAGTGTGGCGGGAGAGCGGGAGCAGTACTTC.

The V call is TRBV2, the J call TRBJ1-5; D gene unclear. Looked up from germline, CDR1 is SNHLY and CDR2 is FYNNEI. The CDR3 extends over 14 amino acids. V was pared by 7 bases and J by 4 bases, with 14 bases between. The CDR3: CASTAALGNQPQHF. The CDR3 DNA reads as TGTGCCAGCACGGCCGCATTGGGGAATCAGCCCCAGCATTTT.

This rearrangement joins TRBV7-2 to TRBJ2-3; tentative D call: TRBD2 (5 bases). Germline-derived CDR1 and CDR2 are SGHTA and FQGNSA. The CDR3 spans 15 residues. The V and J ends lost 1 base and 4 bases respectively, with 12 bases between them. CDR3: CASSLVGTSSDTQYF. CDR3 nucleotides: TGTGCCAGCAGCTTAGTGGGCACTAGTTCAGATACGCAGTATTTT.

This chain joins TRBV28 and TRBJ2-7, with TRBD2 identical over 12 bases. Losses at the gene ends were 5 bases for V and 6 bases for J; bases not matched to a gene: 14. In germline, CDR1 is MDHEN, CDR2 SYDVKM. The CDR3 has 17 residues. The CDR3 bases are TGTGCCAGCAGTAGAGCCGCTAGCGGGAGGGCCGGGGTCGAGCAGTACTTC. Translated: CASSRAASGRAGVEQYF.

V and J are TRBV7-9 and TRBJ2-6; 10 bases align to TRBD2. Germline assignment: CDR1 SEHNR and CDR2 FQNEAQ (reference sequence). This CDR3 region has 17 residues. V was clipped by 6 bases and J by 4 bases; unmatched bases: 9. The CDR3 reads CASSYPGLASGANVLTF. Written as DNA, the CDR3 is TGTGCCAGCAGTTATCCGGGACTAGCGTCGGGGGCCAACGTCCTGACTTTC. Using reference TRBV7-9 and TRBJ2-6 for the parts outside the CDR3, the full variable domain is DTGVSQNPRHKITKRGQNVTFRCDPISEHNRLYWYRQTLGQGPEFLTYFQNEAQLEKSRLLSDRFSAERPKGSFSTLEIQRTEQGDSAMYLCASSYPGLASGANVLTFGAGSRLTVL.